Each of the 26 T cell receptor beta chains below was sequenced from the same sample in a study of blood T cell repertoires in COVID-19. Clones were read by immunoSEQ multiplex PCR, and TCRdb kept only the in-frame ones, dropping some. The sample lists a few hundred thousand clones; about 84% were seen once. Sequenced input: PBMCs or T cells enriched from blood (not recorded which). The receptors were gathered from a woman between 35 and 50 years old with acute COVID-19.

This chain connects TRBV7-2 to TRBJ1-2, with a possible D match to TRBD1 (5 bases). V was trimmed by 5 bases and J by 5 bases, leaving 21 bases between them. Germline lookup yields CDR1 SGHTA and CDR2 FQGNSA. The CDR3 covers 16 residues. Here the CDR3 DNA reads TGTGCCAGCAGCCGTGGGGAGGGGACCCGGAGTTATGGCTACACCTTC. Translation: CASSRGEGTRSYGYTF.

This clone was detected only once. The chain links TRBV5-1 to TRBJ2-3, with 8 nucleotides matching TRBD1. V shed 1 base and J 12 bases; nucleotides not matched to a gene: 16. The CDR3 runs to 16 residues. Per the germline V gene, CDR1 is SGHRS and CDR2 is YFSETQ. The CDR3: CASSLSLDRVSQSQYF. Here the CDR3 DNA reads TGCGCCAGCAGCTTGTCATTGGACAGGGTCTCCCAATCCCAGTATTTT.

This clone was observed many times. The chain links TRBV7-9 to TRBJ1-4; the D is unclear. Germline CDR1 SEHNR, CDR2 FQNEAQ (reference sequence). V was shortened by 1 base and J by 7 bases, with 16 bases between the two germline ends. The CDR3 runs to 16 residues. The CDR3 loop reads CASSLEDEEEGEKLFF. For the CDR3, the DNA is TGTGCCAGCAGCTTAGAGGACGAAGAGGAGGGTGAAAAACTGTTTTTT.

V usage is TRBV7-9 and J usage is TRBJ1-2; D is perhaps TRBD1 (5 bases). The CDR3 runs to 14 residues. The germline V and J ends were trimmed by 5 bases and 1 base, with 11 bases remaining between them. The germline gives CDR1 SEHNR, CDR2 FQNEAQ (reference sequence). In DNA form, the CDR3 reads TGTGCCAGCAGCACCTCGGGGGGTAACTATGGCTACACCTTC. It encodes CASSTSGGNYGYTF. Full variable domain (missing parts from reference TRBV7-9 and TRBJ1-2): DTGVSQNPRHKITKRGQNVTFRCDPISEHNRLYWYRQTLGQGPEFLTYFQNEAQLEKSRLLSDRFSAERPKGSFSTLEIQRTEQGDSAMYLCASSTSGGNYGYTFGSGTRLTVV.

The chain uses TRBV4-1 and TRBJ1-4; TRBD1 might be the D (5 bases). Germline V gene sequence: CDR1 MGHRA, CDR2 YSYEKL. The V end lost 4 bases, the J end lost 6 bases, and 18 bases lay between the germline ends. There are 16 residues in the CDR3. CDR3 coding DNA: TGCGCCAGCAGCCCATCGGGCCGTCAGGGCTATGAAAAACTGTTTTTT. Encoded protein: CASSPSGRQGYEKLFF.

In this sample, this clone turned up a few times. V gene TRBV11-2 combines with J gene TRBJ2-7; D possibly corresponds to TRBD1 (6 bases). Trimming took off 2 bases at V and 1 base at J, with 9 bases between the two ends. In germline, CDR1 is SGHAT, CDR2 FQNNGV. The CDR3 is 14 residues long. CDR3 in amino acids: CASSLYRGSYEQYF. CDR3 coding DNA: TGTGCCAGCAGCTTATATAGGGGGTCCTACGAGCAGTACTTC.

This clone was seen a few times. The V call is TRBV11-2, the J call TRBJ2-3; perhaps TRBD2 as D (5 bases). Trimming removed 0 bases at V and 2 bases at J, with 15 bases between. Germline CDR1 SGHAT, CDR2 FQNNGV. The CDR3 is made up of 17 amino acids. Written as DNA, the CDR3 is TGTGCCAGCAGCTTAGATCGGCTAGCCTCTCACACAGATACGCAGTATTTT. This sequence encodes CASSLDRLASHTDTQYF.

This rearrangement joins TRBV2 to TRBJ1-1; 9 bases fit TRBD1. Germline trimming cut 2 bases from V and 3 bases from J; bases unmatched to any gene: 13. Germline V gene sequence: CDR1 SNHLY, CDR2 FYNNEI. This CDR3 is 18 amino acids long. The CDR3, as DNA: TGTGCCAGCAGTGAAACCGGGACAGGGCGGAACTTGGACACTGAAGCTTTCTTT. Translating it yields CASSETGTGRNLDTEAFF. Supplemented by reference TRBV2 and TRBJ1-1, the full variable domain reads EPEVTQTPSHQVTQMGQEVILRCVPISNHLYFYWYRQILGQKVEFLVSFYNNEISEKSEIFDDQFSVERPDGSNFTLKIRSTKLEDSAMYFCASSETGTGRNLDTEAFFGQGTRLTVV.

The chain carries TRBV13 and TRBJ1-3; D may be TRBD1 (5 bases). From germline, CDR1 is PRHDT and CDR2 FYEKMQ (reference sequence). The V end lost 5 bases, the J end lost 5 bases, and 13 bases lay between the germline ends. This CDR3 contains 14 residues. CDR3 region: CASSPAGKRNTIYF. The DNA of the CDR3 is TGTGCCAGCAGCCCCGCAGGGAAGAGAAACACCATATATTTT.

This chain links TRBV6-1 with TRBJ1-1; D gene uncertain. CDR1 and CDR2 from the germline V gene are MNHNS and SASEGT. CDR3 length: 12 residues. V was pared by 3 bases and J by 3 bases, with 5 bases between. Here the CDR3 reads CASSETHTEAFF. The CDR3 region has the DNA TGTGCCAGCAGTGAGACACACACTGAAGCTTTCTTT.

The chain is built from TRBV6-5 and TRBJ1-1; D is possibly TRBD1 (6 bases). Germline values: CDR1 MNHEY, CDR2 SVGAGI. The CDR3 runs to 16 residues. V lost 0 bases and J 5 bases, leaving 16 bases between the germline ends. CDR3 loop: CASSYSRGLPGTEAFF. For the CDR3, the DNA is TGTGCCAGCAGTTACTCCAGGGGTCTCCCTGGGACTGAAGCTTTCTTT.

The chain joins TRBV19 to TRBJ1-6; D uncertain. Germline V gives CDR1 LNHDA, CDR2 SQIVND (reference sequence). There are 14 residues in the CDR3. V was trimmed by 5 bases and J by 10 bases, leaving 15 bases between them. The CDR3: CASSPRTGSSPLHF. CDR3 in DNA: TGTGCCAGTAGTCCACGGACGGGAAGCTCACCCCTCCACTTT.

This clone was observed a single time. The chain is built from TRBV19 and TRBJ2-2; 10 bases are shared with TRBD2. This CDR3 has 19 amino acids. V shed 5 bases, J shed 3 bases, and the junction held 15 bases outside the gene matches. CDR1 is LNHDA, CDR2 SQIVND, per germline (reference sequence). DNA for the CDR3: TGTGCCAGTAGTCTCTCCCGGGGTAGCGGGGGGATTTACACCGGGGAGCTGTTTTTT. Protein product: CASSLSRGSGGIYTGELFF.

This clone was recorded once. The V gene is TRBV28, the J gene TRBJ1-6; weak D call: TRBD1 (5 bases). CDR3 length: 18 residues. V lost 4 bases and J 0 bases, leaving 16 bases between the germline ends. The germline gives CDR1 MDHEN, CDR2 SYDVKM. The CDR3 loop reads CASSSPLRGYSYNSPLHF. The CDR3 DNA follows: TGTGCCAGCAGTTCCCCCCTCCGGGGGTACTCCTATAATTCACCCCTCCACTTT.

The rearrangement uses TRBV29-1 and TRBJ2-7, with a tentative D call TRBD2 (7 bases). Trimming stripped 3 bases from V and 2 bases from J, with 14 bases between. The CDR3 is 14 amino acids. In germline, CDR1 is SQVTM, CDR2 ANQGSEA. CDR3 amino acids: CSVENGGPPYEQYF. The CDR3 DNA reads TGCAGCGTTGAGAACGGGGGGCCCCCCTACGAGCAGTACTTC.

In this sample, this clone turned up many times. V and J are TRBV10-2 and TRBJ2-4; D may be TRBD2 (6 bases). Germline loops: CDR1 WSHSY, CDR2 SAAADI. The CDR3 consists of 16 residues. Trimming took 2 bases from V and 0 from J, leaving 11 bases between them. This chain's CDR3 is CASSEVGLLAKNIQYF. CDR3 DNA sequence: TGCGCCAGCAGTGAGGTGGGACTTCTAGCCAAAAACATTCAGTACTTC.

This clone was found a few times. The J gene is TRBJ2-1, the V gene TRBV2; TRBD2 aligns across 9 bases. The CDR3 loop spans 13 amino acids. Trimming took 4 bases from V and 7 from J; bases not matched to a gene: 2. The V gene's germline CDR1 is SNHLY and CDR2 FYNNEI. The CDR3 DNA is TGTGCCAGCAGTGCGACTAGCGGAAATGAGCAGTTCTTC. Translating gives CASSATSGNEQFF.

V usage is TRBV19 and J usage is TRBJ1-1; D is possibly TRBD1 (6 bases). With 7 bases removed from V and 0 bases from J, the gap between germline ends came to 18 bases. CDR1 is LNHDA and CDR2 is SQIVND in the germline V gene (reference sequence). This CDR3 has 16 residues. The CDR3 nucleotides read TGTGCCAGTAATCGGGGGGCCCTGTCGGTGAACACTGAAGCTTTCTTT. Translating gives CASNRGALSVNTEAFF.

This clone was seen once. Here the CDR3 DNA reads TGTGCCAGCAGCTTAGGTCGGGGGAGAGAGACCCAGTACTTC. Its translation is CASSLGRGRETQYF. The gene calls are TRBV7-8 and TRBJ2-5; maybe TRBD2 (6 bases). V shed 1 base and J shed 4 bases, with 10 bases lying between them. Germline V gene lookup returns CDR1 SGHVS and CDR2 FQNEAQ. The CDR3 extends over 14 amino acids.

The chain is built from TRBV5-1 and TRBJ1-6; 9 nucleotides agree with TRBD1. This CDR3 has 15 amino acids. Trimming cost V 3 bases and J 5 bases; bases outside gene matches: 3. From germline, CDR1 is SGHRS and CDR2 YFSETQ. The CDR3 DNA is TGCGCCAGCAGCTCCAGGACAGGGGATAATTCACCCCTCCACTTT. It is translated as CASSSRTGDNSPLHF.

The chain recombines TRBV2 with TRBJ1-1; unclear D gene. This CDR3 comprises 13 residues. Germline values: CDR1 SNHLY, CDR2 FYNNEI. V lost 8 bases to trimming and J lost 0 bases, with 10 bases between them. CDR3 sequence (DNA): TGTGCCAGCCCGAGGGATTTGAACACTGAAGCTTTCTTT. Translation gives CASPRDLNTEAFF.

This clone has only one observation. The chain links TRBV19 to TRBJ2-3, with 9 bases that match TRBD2. Germline loops: CDR1 LNHDA, CDR2 SQIVND (reference sequence). This CDR3 region has 22 residues. The trim removed 0 bases at V and 0 bases at J, leaving 19 bases unmatched. DNA of the CDR3: TGTGCCAGTAGTATAGATTCTCGGACTGGACTAGCGAACCGCGGGAGCACAGATACGCAGTATTTT. Protein sequence: CASSIDSRTGLANRGSTDTQYF.

The chain is built from TRBV6-6 and TRBJ2-5; 8 bases are a match to TRBD1. This CDR3 region has 16 residues. J lost 6 bases, V lost 2 bases, and 11 bases had no gene match. From germline, CDR1 is MNHNY and CDR2 SVGAGI (reference sequence). The CDR3 spells CASSYPYDRGMQTQYF. CDR3 nucleotides: TGTGCCAGCAGTTACCCCTATGACAGGGGTATGCAGACCCAGTACTTC.

DNA for the CDR3: TGTGCCAGCAGTCGGGACTCCGCCTATGGCTACACCTTC. This translates into CASSRDSAYGYTF. The V call is TRBV12-3 or TRBV12-4, the J call TRBJ1-2; tentative D call: TRBD1 (5 bases). V lost 5 bases to trimming and J lost 4 bases, with 11 bases between them. The CDR3 is 13 residues long.

The V gene is TRBV28, the J gene TRBJ1-5; TRBD1 aligns across 9 bases. In germline, CDR1 is MDHEN, CDR2 SYDVKM. The V and J ends lost 2 bases and 5 bases, in that order; junction bases with no gene match: 4. This CDR3 has 15 amino acids. The CDR3: CASSLRGQGDQPQHF. The DNA of the CDR3 is TGTGCCAGCAGTTTAAGGGGACAGGGTGATCAGCCCCAGCATTTT.

The genes are TRBV7-3 and TRBJ2-3; perhaps TRBD2 as D (7 bases). The germline gives CDR1 SGHTA, CDR2 FQGTGA. This CDR3 region has 14 residues. Trimming left V 2 bases short and J 4 bases short, with 10 bases between. In DNA, the CDR3 is TGTGCCAGCAGCTTATCGGGGGGCGCAGATACGCAGTATTTT. It yields the protein CASSLSGGADTQYF.